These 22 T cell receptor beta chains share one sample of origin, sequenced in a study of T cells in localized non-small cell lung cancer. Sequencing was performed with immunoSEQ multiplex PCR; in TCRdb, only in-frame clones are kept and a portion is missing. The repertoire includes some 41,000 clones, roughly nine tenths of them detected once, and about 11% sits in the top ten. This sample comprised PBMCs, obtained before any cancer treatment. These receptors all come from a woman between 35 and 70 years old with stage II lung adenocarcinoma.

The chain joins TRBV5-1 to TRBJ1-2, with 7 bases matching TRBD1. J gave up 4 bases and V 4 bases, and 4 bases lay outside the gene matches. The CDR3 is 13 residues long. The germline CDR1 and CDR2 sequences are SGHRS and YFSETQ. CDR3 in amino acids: CASSRDSSYGYTF. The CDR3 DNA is TGCGCCAGCAGCCGGGACAGCTCCTATGGCTACACCTTC.

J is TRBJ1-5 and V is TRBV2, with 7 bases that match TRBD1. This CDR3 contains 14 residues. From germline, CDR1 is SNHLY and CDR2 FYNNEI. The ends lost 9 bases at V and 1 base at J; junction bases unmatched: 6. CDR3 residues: CASDEGASNQPQHF. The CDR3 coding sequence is TGTGCCAGTGACGAGGGGGCAAGCAATCAGCCCCAGCATTTT.

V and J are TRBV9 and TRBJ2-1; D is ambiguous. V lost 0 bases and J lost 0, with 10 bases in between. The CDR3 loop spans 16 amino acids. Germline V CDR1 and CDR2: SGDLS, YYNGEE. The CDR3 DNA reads TGTGCCAGCAGCGTAGGGTGGCCTAGCTCCTACAATGAGCAGTTCTTC. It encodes CASSVGWPSSYNEQFF.

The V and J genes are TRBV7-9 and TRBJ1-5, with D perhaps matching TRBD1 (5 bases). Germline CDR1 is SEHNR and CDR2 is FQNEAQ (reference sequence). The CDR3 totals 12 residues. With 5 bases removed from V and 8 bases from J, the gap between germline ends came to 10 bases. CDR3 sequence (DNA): TGTGCCAGCAGCCCCCGGGGGGAGCCCCAGCATTTT. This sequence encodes CASSPRGEPQHF.

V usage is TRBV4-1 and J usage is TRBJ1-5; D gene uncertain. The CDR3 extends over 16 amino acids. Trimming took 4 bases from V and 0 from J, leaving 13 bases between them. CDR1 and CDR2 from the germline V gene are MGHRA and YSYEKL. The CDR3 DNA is TGCGCCAGCAGCCCCGTAGACACCCTTAGCAATCAGCCCCAGCATTTT. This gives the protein CASSPVDTLSNQPQHF.

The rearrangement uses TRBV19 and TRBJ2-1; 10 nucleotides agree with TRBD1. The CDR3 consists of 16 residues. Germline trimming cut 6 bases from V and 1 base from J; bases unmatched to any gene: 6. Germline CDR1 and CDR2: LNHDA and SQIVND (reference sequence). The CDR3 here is CASSDRGQGSYNEQFF. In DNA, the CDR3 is TGTGCCAGTAGCGACAGGGGGCAAGGATCCTACAATGAGCAGTTCTTC.

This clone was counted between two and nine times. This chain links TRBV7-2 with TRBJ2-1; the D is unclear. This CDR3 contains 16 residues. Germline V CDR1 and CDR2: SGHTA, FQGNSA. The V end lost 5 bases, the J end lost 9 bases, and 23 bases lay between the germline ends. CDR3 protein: CASSASTAQLRGEQFF. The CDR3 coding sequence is TGTGCCAGCAGCGCCTCGACTGCCCAGCTTCGAGGTGAGCAGTTCTTC. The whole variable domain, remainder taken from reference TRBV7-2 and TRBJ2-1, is GAGVSQSPSNKVTEKGKDVELRCDPISGHTALYWYRQSLGQGLEFLIYFQGNSAPDKSGLPSDRFSAERTGGSVSTLTIQRTQQEDSAVYLCASSASTAQLRGEQFFGPGTRLTVL.

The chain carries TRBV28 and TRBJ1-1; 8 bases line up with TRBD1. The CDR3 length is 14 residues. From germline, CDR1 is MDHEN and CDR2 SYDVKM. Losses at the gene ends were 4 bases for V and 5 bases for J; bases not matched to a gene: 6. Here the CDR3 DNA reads TGTGCCAGCAGTTCGCGGACAGGGTGGACTGAAGCTTTCTTT. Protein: CASSSRTGWTEAFF. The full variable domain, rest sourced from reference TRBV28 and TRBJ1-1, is DVKVTQSSRYLVKRTGEKVFLECVQDMDHENMFWYRQDPGLGLRLIYFSYDVKMKEKGDIPEGYSVSREKKERFSLILESASTNQTSMYLCASSSRTGWTEAFFGQGTRLTVV.

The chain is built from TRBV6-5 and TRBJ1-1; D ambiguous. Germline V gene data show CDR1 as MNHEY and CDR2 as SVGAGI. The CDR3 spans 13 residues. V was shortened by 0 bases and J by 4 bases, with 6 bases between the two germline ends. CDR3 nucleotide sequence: TGTGCCAGCAGTTACTCGGTAGGCACTGAAGCTTTCTTT. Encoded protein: CASSYSVGTEAFF.

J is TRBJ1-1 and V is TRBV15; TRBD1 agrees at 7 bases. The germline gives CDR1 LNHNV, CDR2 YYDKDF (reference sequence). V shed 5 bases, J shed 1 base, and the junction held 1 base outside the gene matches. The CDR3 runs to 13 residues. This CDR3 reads CATSQGGNTEAFF. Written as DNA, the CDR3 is TGTGCCACCAGCCAGGGGGGGAACACTGAAGCTTTCTTT.

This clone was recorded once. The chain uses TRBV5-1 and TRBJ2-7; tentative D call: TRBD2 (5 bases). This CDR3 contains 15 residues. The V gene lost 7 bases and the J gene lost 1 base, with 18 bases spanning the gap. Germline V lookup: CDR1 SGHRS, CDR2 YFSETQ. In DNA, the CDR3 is TGCGCCAGCCCTGCGGGTAGTACTTTTTCCTACGAGCAGTACTTC. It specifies CASPAGSTFSYEQYF.

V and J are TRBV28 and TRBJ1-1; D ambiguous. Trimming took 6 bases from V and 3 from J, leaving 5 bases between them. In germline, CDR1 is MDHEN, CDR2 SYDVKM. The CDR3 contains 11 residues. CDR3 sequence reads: CASRTDTEAFF. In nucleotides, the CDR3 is TGTGCCAGCAGGACGGACACTGAAGCTTTCTTT.

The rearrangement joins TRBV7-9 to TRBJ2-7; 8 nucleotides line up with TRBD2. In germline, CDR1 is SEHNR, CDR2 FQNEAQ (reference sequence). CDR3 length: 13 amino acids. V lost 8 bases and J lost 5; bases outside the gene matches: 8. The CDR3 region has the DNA TGTGCCAGCGGCCTAGGCGGGAGGCACGAGCAGTACTTC. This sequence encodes CASGLGGRHEQYF.

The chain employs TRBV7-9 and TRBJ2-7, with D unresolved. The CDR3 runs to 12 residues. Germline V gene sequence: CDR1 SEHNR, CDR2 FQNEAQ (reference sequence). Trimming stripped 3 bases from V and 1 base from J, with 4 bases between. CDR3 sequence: CASSFGSYEQYF. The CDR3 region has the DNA TGTGCCAGCAGCTTTGGGTCCTACGAGCAGTACTTC.

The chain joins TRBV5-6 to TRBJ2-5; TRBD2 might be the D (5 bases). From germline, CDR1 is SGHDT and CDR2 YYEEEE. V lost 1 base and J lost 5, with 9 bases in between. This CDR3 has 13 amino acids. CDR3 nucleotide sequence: TGTGCCAGCAGCTTGTTTGGGGAGGAGACCCAGTACTTC. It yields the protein CASSLFGEETQYF.

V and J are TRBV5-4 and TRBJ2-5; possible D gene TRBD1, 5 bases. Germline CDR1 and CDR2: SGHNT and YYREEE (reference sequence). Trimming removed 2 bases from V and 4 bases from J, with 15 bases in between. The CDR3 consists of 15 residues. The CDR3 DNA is TGTGCCAGCAGCTTAAATAGACAGTCGGTAGAGACCCAGTACTTC. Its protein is CASSLNRQSVETQYF.

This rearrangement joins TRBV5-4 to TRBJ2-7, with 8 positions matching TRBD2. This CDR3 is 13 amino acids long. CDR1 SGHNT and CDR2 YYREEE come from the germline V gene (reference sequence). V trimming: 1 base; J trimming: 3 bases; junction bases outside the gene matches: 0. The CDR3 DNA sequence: TGTGCCAGCAGCTTGAGCGGGGGCTACGAGCAGTACTTC. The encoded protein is CASSLSGGYEQYF.

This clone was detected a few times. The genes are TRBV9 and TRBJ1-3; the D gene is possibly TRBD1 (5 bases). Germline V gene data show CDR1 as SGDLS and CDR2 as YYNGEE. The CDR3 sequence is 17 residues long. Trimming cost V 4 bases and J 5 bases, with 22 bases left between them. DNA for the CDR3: TGTGCCAGCAGCCCCCCCGCCAGGGATCGGAGCAGAAACACCATATATTTT. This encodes CASSPPARDRSRNTIYF.

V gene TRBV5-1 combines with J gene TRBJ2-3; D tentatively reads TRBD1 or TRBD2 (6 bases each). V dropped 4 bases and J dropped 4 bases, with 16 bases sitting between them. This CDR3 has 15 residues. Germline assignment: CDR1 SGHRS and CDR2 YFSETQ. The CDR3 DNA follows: TGCGCCAGCAGCCCCATTGGGGGCGGGGCAGATACGCAGTATTTT. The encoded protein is CASSPIGGGADTQYF.

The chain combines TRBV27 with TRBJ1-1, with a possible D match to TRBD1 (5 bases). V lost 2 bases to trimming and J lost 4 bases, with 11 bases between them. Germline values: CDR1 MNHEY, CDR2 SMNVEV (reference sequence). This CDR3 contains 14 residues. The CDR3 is CASSLKGSGTEAFF. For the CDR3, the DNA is TGTGCCAGCAGTTTAAAGGGGTCGGGCACTGAAGCTTTCTTT.

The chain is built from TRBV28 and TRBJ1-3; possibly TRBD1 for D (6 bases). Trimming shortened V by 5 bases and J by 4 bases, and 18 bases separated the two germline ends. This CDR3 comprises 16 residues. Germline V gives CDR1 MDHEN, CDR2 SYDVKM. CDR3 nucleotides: TGTGCCAGCAGTCTCGAATGGGGGGCCGGGGGAAACACCATATATTTT. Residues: CASSLEWGAGGNTIYF.

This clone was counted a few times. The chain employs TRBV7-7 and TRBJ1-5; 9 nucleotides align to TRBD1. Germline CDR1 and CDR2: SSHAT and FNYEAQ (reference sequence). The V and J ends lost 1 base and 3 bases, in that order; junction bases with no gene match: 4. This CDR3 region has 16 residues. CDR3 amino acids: CASSLGDRVTNQPQHF. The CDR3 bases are TGTGCCAGCAGCTTAGGGGACAGGGTCACCAATCAGCCCCAGCATTTT.